The sequence of this T cell receptor (beta chain) was determined in a study of T cell changes during pregnancy in multiple sclerosis. Clones were sequenced by immunoSEQ multiplex PCR, and TCRdb holds only the in-frame ones, with some missing. The sample has roughly 23,000 clones, 91% seen once. CDR1 is SGHTA, CDR2 FQGTGA, per germline. CDR3 length: 13 amino acids. V lost 2 bases and J 4 bases, leaving 8 bases between the germline ends. The sequencing used CD4+ T cells from peripheral blood mononuclear cells, collected in the third trimester of pregnancy. The clonotype was recovered from a female donor in good health, enrolled as a control in a pregnancy study. The genes are TRBV7-3 and TRBJ1-1; possible D gene TRBD1, 5 bases. CDR3 nucleotides: TGTGCCAGCAGCTTACAGGGCCCCACTGAAGCTTTCTTT. As protein: CASSLQGPTEAFF.